The 20 T cell receptor beta chains below all came from one sample that was sequenced in a study of T cells in Graves' hyperthyroidism and ophthalmopathy. Researchers amplified the TCR beta CDR3 regions from RNA transcripts. HTBI primers were used for first-round RT-PCR of the TCR CDR3. TCRdb re-analysed the multiplex PCR reads in MiXCR, keeping a single row per CDR3 protein. The sample has more than 300,000 distinct CDR3 sequences, roughly an eighth seen once. The sequenced material came from blood. Receptor source: a woman under 30 with Graves' hyperthyroidism.

This clonotype has more than one count but fewer than ten. An end of the junction differs from the germline gene, which may be a read error. V gene TRBV6-9 combines with J gene TRBJ2-5; 9 bases align to TRBD1. The CDR3 is 16 amino acids. Germline V lookup: CDR1 MNHGY, CDR2 SVAAGI. The CDR3 DNA sequence: TGCGCCAGCAGTTACTTTCCCGGGACAGGGTGTGAGACCCAGTACTTC. Translated: CASSYFPGTGCETQYF.

Many counts were recorded for this clonotype. CDR3 sequence reads: CASRYSRGFGADTQYF. DNA of the CDR3: TGTGCCAGCAGATACTCTAGGGGTTTTGGGGCAGATACGCAGTATTTT. The J gene is TRBJ2-3, the V gene TRBV6-1; D may be TRBD1 (5 bases). Germline assignment: CDR1 MNHNS and CDR2 SASEGT. The CDR3 consists of 16 residues. Trimming took 6 bases from V and 4 from J, leaving 20 bases between them.

At least ten counts were recorded for this clonotype. This chain links TRBV7-2 with TRBJ2-1; D gene uncertain. V lost 1 base to trimming and J lost 10 bases, with 14 bases between them. Germline V gene sequence: CDR1 SGHTA, CDR2 FQGNSA. The CDR3 runs to 14 residues. CDR3 sequence (DNA): TGTGCCAGCAGCTTAGGTCAAGGCTGGAACGAGCAGTTCTTC. Encoded protein: CASSLGQGWNEQFF. The full variable domain, completed using reference TRBV7-2 and TRBJ2-1, is GAGVSQSPSNKVTEKGKDVELRCDPISGHTALYWYRQSLGQGLEFLIYFQGNSAPDKSGLPSDRFSAERTGGSVSTLTIQRTQQEDSAVYLCASSLGQGWNEQFFGPGTRLTVL.

This clonotype was seen many times. The chain is built from TRBV4-1 and TRBJ2-3; 7 nucleotides align to TRBD1. The germline CDR1 and CDR2 sequences are MGHRA and YSYEKL. The V gene end was trimmed by 0 bases and the J gene end by 0 bases; junction bases not matched to a gene: 9. This CDR3 comprises 18 residues. This CDR3 reads CASSQDPPGQISTDTQYF. CDR3 in DNA: TGCGCCAGCAGCCAAGATCCTCCGGGACAGATTAGCACAGATACGCAGTATTTT.

This clonotype was picked up a small number of times. The CDR3 reads CASSLVESPSGTEAFF. Here the CDR3 DNA reads TGTGCCAGCAGCTTAGTCGAAAGCCCCTCGGGCACTGAAGCTTTCTTT. This chain links TRBV7-9 with TRBJ1-1; D is unresolved. The V gene lost 1 base and the J gene lost 4 bases, with 16 bases spanning the gap. CDR3 length: 16 residues. Germline V CDR1 and CDR2: SEHNR, FQNEAQ (reference sequence).

This clonotype has at least ten counts. The chain recombines TRBV2 with TRBJ2-7; D might be TRBD2 (5 bases). CDR1 SNHLY and CDR2 FYNNEI come from the germline V gene. The CDR3 consists of 15 residues. V was shortened by 3 bases and J by 0 bases, with 12 bases between the two germline ends. CDR3 sequence reads: CASSDEGRSSYEQYF. The CDR3 nucleotides are TGTGCCAGCAGTGACGAGGGCAGGAGCTCCTACGAGCAGTACTTC.

This clonotype was seen many times. The chain carries TRBV20-1 and TRBJ1-2, with 7 bases aligning to TRBD1. This CDR3 is 16 amino acids long. The germline V gene has CDR1 DFQATT and CDR2 SNEGSKA (reference sequence). V was clipped by 3 bases and J by 4 bases; unmatched bases: 14. The CDR3 nucleotides are TGCAGTGCTAGGTCCGCAAAGGGGGCGAATACCTATGGCTACACCTTC. This translates into CSARSAKGANTYGYTF.

This clonotype was seen only a few times. The CDR3 loop is CASTAERENTEAFF. In nucleotides, the CDR3 is TGTGCCAGCACCGCCGAACGGGAGAACACTGAAGCTTTCTTT. The rearrangement links TRBV2 to TRBJ1-1; no clear D gene. V dropped 7 bases and J dropped 1 base, with 13 bases sitting between them. Germline loops: CDR1 SNHLY, CDR2 FYNNEI. The CDR3 totals 14 residues.

This clonotype was detected only a few times. This chain joins TRBV20-1 and TRBJ2-7, with 7 positions matching TRBD1. The CDR3 spans 15 residues. Losses at the gene ends were 0 bases for V and 2 bases for J; bases not matched to a gene: 7. Looked up from germline, CDR1 is DFQATT and CDR2 is SNEGSKA (reference sequence). In DNA form, the CDR3 reads TGCAGTGCTAGAGATTCCAGGGGGAGTACCTACGAGCAGTACTTC. Amino acid sequence: CSARDSRGSTYEQYF.

This clonotype has ten or more counts. V and J are TRBV2 and TRBJ2-7; 8 nucleotides agree with TRBD2. Trimming took 7 bases from V and 4 from J; bases not matched to a gene: 9. The CDR3 length is 14 residues. Germline CDR1 reads SNHLY; CDR2 reads FYNNEI. The CDR3, as DNA: TGTGCCAGCAAAGAAGACTTAGCGGGATACGAGCAGTACTTC. Translated, it gives CASKEDLAGYEQYF.

This clonotype was counted a few times. A read error may explain this, as a much larger clone is one base away. The chain couples TRBV3-1 to TRBJ1-2, with D uncertain. The CDR3 extends over 12 amino acids. Germline assignment: CDR1 LGHDT and CDR2 YNNKEL (reference sequence). CDR3 region: CAGSEEGYGYTF. The CDR3 coding sequence is TGTGCCGGCAGCGAGGAAGGCTATGGCTACACCTTC. The full variable domain, its missing parts supplied by reference TRBV3-1 and TRBJ1-2, is DTAVSQTPKYLVTQMGNDKSIKCEQNLGHDTMYWYKQDSKKFLKIMFSYNNKELIINETVPNRFSPKSPDKAHLNLHINSLELGDSAVYFCAGSEEGYGYTFGSGTRLTVV.

This CDR3 is CASSLELAGNNEQFF. CDR3 sequence (DNA): TGTGCCAGCAGCTTAGAACTAGCGGGGAACAATGAGCAGTTCTTC. The genes are TRBV7-6 and TRBJ2-1; TRBD2 agrees at 10 bases. CDR1 and CDR2 from the germline V gene are SGHVS and FNYEAQ. The CDR3 has 15 amino acids. The ends lost 1 base at V and 5 bases at J; junction bases unmatched: 2.

At least ten counts were recorded for this clonotype. V usage is TRBV13 and J usage is TRBJ2-7; 8 nucleotides agree with TRBD2. This CDR3 contains 15 residues. V trimming: 1 base; J trimming: 3 bases; junction bases outside the gene matches: 5. Germline CDR1 is PRHDT and CDR2 is FYEKMQ (reference sequence). This chain's CDR3 is CASSLAGGGDYEQYF. For the CDR3, the DNA is TGTGCCAGCAGCTTAGCCGGGGGGGGTGACTACGAGCAGTACTTC.

The chain has TRBV20-1 and TRBJ2-2, with TRBD1 matching 7 bases. CDR1 DFQATT and CDR2 SNEGSKA come from the germline V gene (reference sequence). V shed 4 bases, J shed 5 bases, and the junction held 4 bases outside the gene matches. This CDR3 is built from 13 residues. CDR3 amino acids: CSAITGVTGELFF. Written as DNA, the CDR3 is TGCAGTGCTATCACAGGGGTTACCGGGGAGCTGTTTTTT.

At least ten counts were recorded for this clonotype. This chain connects TRBV24-1 to TRBJ2-1, with 9 nucleotides matching TRBD2. Trimming removed 9 bases from V and 7 bases from J; junction bases left unmatched: 9. Germline values: CDR1 KGHDR, CDR2 SFDVKD. This CDR3 contains 14 residues. DNA for the CDR3: TGTGCCACCGGACTTAGCGGGAGCTTGAATGAGCAGTTCTTC. As protein: CATGLSGSLNEQFF.

This clonotype was detected many times. The V and J genes are TRBV5-1 and TRBJ1-1, with D tentatively TRBD1 (5 bases). Trimming cost V 2 bases and J 4 bases, with 15 bases left between them. CDR1 is SGHRS and CDR2 is YFSETQ in the germline V gene. The CDR3 extends over 15 amino acids. The CDR3 loop reads CASSLLQVPGTEAFF. For the CDR3, the DNA is TGCGCCAGCAGCTTACTACAGGTTCCGGGCACTGAAGCTTTCTTT.

This clonotype was seen repeatedly, ten times or more. The rearrangement joins TRBV20-1 to TRBJ1-1, with D perhaps TRBD1 (5 bases). The V gene lost 5 bases and the J gene lost 3 bases, with 16 bases spanning the gap. Germline assignment: CDR1 DFQATT and CDR2 SNEGSKA (reference sequence). This CDR3 has 14 residues. The CDR3 loop is CSAPAGGDDTEAFF. The CDR3 coding sequence is TGCAGTGCTCCGGCAGGAGGGGATGACACTGAAGCTTTCTTT.

This clonotype was observed at least ten times. The J gene is TRBJ1-5, the V gene TRBV24-1; a possible D gene is TRBD1 (5 bases). The V gene's germline CDR1 is KGHDR and CDR2 SFDVKD. This CDR3 is built from 13 residues. V lost 4 bases and J 11 bases, leaving 14 bases between the germline ends. The CDR3 protein is CATSDQGTKAQHF. CDR3 DNA sequence: TGTGCCACCAGTGACCAAGGGACCAAGGCCCAGCATTTT.

This clonotype was detected many times. The V and J genes are TRBV27 and TRBJ1-1, with 11 bases fitting TRBD1. With V trimmed by 5 bases and J by 1 base, 6 bases remained unmatched. Germline V lookup: CDR1 MNHEY, CDR2 SMNVEV (reference sequence). This CDR3 spans 16 amino acids. CDR3 sequence (DNA): TGTGCCAGCAGTCCTCGGACAGGGGGCAGGAACACTGAAGCTTTCTTT. This gives the protein CASSPRTGGRNTEAFF.

This sequence joins TRBV6-2 or TRBV6-3 and TRBJ2-5; no clear D. Germline loops: CDR1 MNHEY, CDR2 SVGEGT. CDR3 length: 13 amino acids. V lost 4 bases and J 4 bases, leaving 10 bases between the germline ends. As DNA, the CDR3 is TGTGCCAGCAGTTTGTACCAGATAGAGACCCAGTACTTC. It encodes CASSLYQIETQYF.